Detailed here is one TCR beta chain. This record belongs to a study of blood T cell repertoires in COVID-19. About the study: Acute-phase and convalescent COVID-19 samples originated in the United States, Italy and Spain. T cells, B-cell-depleted T cells, or PBMCs provided the cDNA or gDNA that served as material.

The data were produced by immunoSEQ multiplex PCR, yet TCRdb's version contains in-frame clones alone and is incomplete. Of about 70,000 clones listed, about nine tenths are singletons. The specimen sequenced was peripheral blood. This receptor was taken from a man aged 50 or older with active COVID-19.

The CDR3 DNA reads TGTGCCAGTAGTGTGGACAGGGCGAGCTCCTATAATTCACCCCTCCACTTT. It codes for CASSVDRASSYNSPLHF. The rearrangement joins TRBV19 to TRBJ1-6; 8 bases match TRBD1. The CDR3 has 17 residues. J gave up 0 bases and V 5 bases, and 6 bases lay outside the gene matches. The germline gives CDR1 LNHDA, CDR2 SQIVND (reference sequence).